Presented here are 10 T cell receptor beta chains from one specimen sequenced in a study of cytomegalovirus exposure and HLA in healthy donors. 60 Vbeta and 13 Jbeta primers were used in PCR. Sequenced by immunoSEQ multiplex PCR; TCRdb stores in-frame clones only, minus some. The data show some 110,000 clones, with over 60% seen just once and just under 2% held by the top ten. Sequencing used PBMCs. The receptors stem from a man aged 50-59 years in good health and CMV-seronegative.

Written as DNA, the CDR3 is TGTGCCAGCAGCGCGAACCTAGGACAGGGGCTAGCCGAGACCCAGTACTTC. Encoded protein: CASSANLGQGLAETQYF. The chain recombines TRBV9 with TRBJ2-5; 9 nucleotides match TRBD1. Germline assignment: CDR1 SGDLS and CDR2 YYNGEE. This CDR3 is 17 amino acids long. Trimming removed 3 bases from V and 5 bases from J; junction bases left unmatched: 14.

The CDR3 DNA follows: TGTGCCAGCAGCCGTAGCGGGGGGGCGAACGGGGAGCTGTTTTTT. This gives the protein CASSRSGGANGELFF. The genes are TRBV11-2 and TRBJ2-2; 11 nucleotides match TRBD2. The CDR3 is 15 amino acids. From germline, CDR1 is SGHAT and CDR2 FQNNGV. J lost 7 bases, V lost 5 bases, and 6 bases had no gene match.

This clone is a singleton in its sample. The chain is built from TRBV5-6 and TRBJ1-2, with D possibly matching TRBD1 (5 bases). Germline loops: CDR1 SGHDT, CDR2 YYEEEE. This CDR3 has 16 amino acids. Trimming removed 1 base at V and 3 bases at J, with 16 bases between. The chain's CDR3 is CASSLPAGGSDYGYTF. The CDR3 nucleotides read TGTGCCAGCAGCTTGCCGGCGGGGGGAAGTGACTATGGCTACACCTTC.

The rearrangement links TRBV19 to TRBJ1-2; 10 positions agree with TRBD1. V lost 4 bases and J lost 3; bases outside the gene matches: 5. The CDR3 length is 15 residues. Per germline, CDR1 LNHDA and CDR2 SQIVND (reference sequence). CDR3 nucleotides: TGTGCCAGTAGTACCCGGGACAGGGGTGACTATGGCTACACCTTC. Amino acid sequence: CASSTRDRGDYGYTF.

This clone was counted only a few times. The CDR3 nucleotides read TGTGCCAGTAGTGTATACAGGGCTGGGGCCAACGTCCTGACTTTC. This codes for CASSVYRAGANVLTF. The rearrangement joins TRBV19 to TRBJ2-6, with D perhaps TRBD1 (6 bases). V was clipped by 5 bases and J by 2 bases, with 10 bases between them. This CDR3 has 15 residues. Looked up from germline, CDR1 is LNHDA and CDR2 is SQIVND (reference sequence). Together with reference TRBV19 and TRBJ2-6, the CDR3 gives the full variable domain: DGGITQSPKYLFRKEGQNVTLSCEQNLNHDAMYWYRQDPGQGLRLIYYSQIVNDFQKGDIAEGYSVSREKKESFPLTVTSAQKNPTAFYLCASSVYRAGANVLTFGAGSRLTVL.

V and J are TRBV2 and TRBJ1-2; 7 bases fit TRBD1. The junction had 17 bases not matched to a gene; V was cut back by 5 bases and J by 5 bases. Germline V gene lookup returns CDR1 SNHLY and CDR2 FYNNEI. CDR3 length: 17 amino acids. The CDR3 DNA follows: TGTGCCAGCAGTCGGATTGACAGGGCCCAGGCATCTTATGGCTACACCTTC. It encodes CASSRIDRAQASYGYTF.

This clone was observed a few times. This chain joins TRBV5-1 and TRBJ2-2; D possibly corresponds to TRBD2 (5 bases). CDR3 length: 15 amino acids. V was shortened by 3 bases and J by 0 bases, with 9 bases between the two germline ends. CDR1 is SGHRS and CDR2 is YFSETQ in the germline V gene. Written as DNA, the CDR3 is TGCGCCAGCAGCTGGACTTCCCCGAACACCGGGGAGCTGTTTTTT. This codes for CASSWTSPNTGELFF.

Only one count was recorded for this clone. The gene calls are TRBV6-1 and TRBJ2-1; 13 nucleotides agree with TRBD2. V was clipped by 5 bases and J by 6 bases; unmatched bases: 4. The CDR3 has 15 residues. Germline CDR1 is MNHNS and CDR2 is SASEGT. CDR3 sequence (DNA): TGTGCCAGCAGTCCACTAGCGGGGGGGATCAATGAGCAGTTCTTC. It is translated as CASSPLAGGINEQFF.

The chain combines TRBV19 with TRBJ1-2, with 7 bases that match TRBD1. The trim removed 3 bases at V and 8 bases at J, leaving 6 bases unmatched. This CDR3 has 13 amino acids. Germline lookup yields CDR1 LNHDA and CDR2 SQIVND (reference sequence). The CDR3, as DNA: TGTGCCAGTAGTATGGGTACAGGGGAAGGCTACACCTTC. It codes for CASSMGTGEGYTF.

The chain employs TRBV2 and TRBJ1-5; D perhaps matches TRBD1 (5 bases). V dropped 6 bases and J dropped 9 bases, with 9 bases sitting between them. This CDR3 spans 11 amino acids. Germline values: CDR1 SNHLY, CDR2 FYNNEI. CDR3 nucleotides: TGTGCCAGCAGGGGGGAGGGGCCCCAGCATTTT. This encodes CASRGEGPQHF.